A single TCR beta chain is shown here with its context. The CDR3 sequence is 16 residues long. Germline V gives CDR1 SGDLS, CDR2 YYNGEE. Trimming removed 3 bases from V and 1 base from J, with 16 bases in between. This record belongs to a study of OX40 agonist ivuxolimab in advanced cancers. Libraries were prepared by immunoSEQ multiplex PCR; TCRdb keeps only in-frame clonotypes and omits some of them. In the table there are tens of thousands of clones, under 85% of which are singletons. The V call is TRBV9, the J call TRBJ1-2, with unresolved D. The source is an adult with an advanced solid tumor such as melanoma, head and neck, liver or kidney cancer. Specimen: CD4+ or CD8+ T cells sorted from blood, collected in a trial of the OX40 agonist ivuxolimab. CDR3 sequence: CASSAGWSQNNYGYTF. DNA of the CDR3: TGTGCCAGCAGCGCCGGGTGGAGTCAGAATAACTATGGCTACACCTTC.